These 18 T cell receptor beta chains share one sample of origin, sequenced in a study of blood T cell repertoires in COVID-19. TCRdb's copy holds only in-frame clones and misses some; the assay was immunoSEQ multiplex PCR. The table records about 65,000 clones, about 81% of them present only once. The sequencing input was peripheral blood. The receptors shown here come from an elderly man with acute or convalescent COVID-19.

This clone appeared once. CDR3 protein: CASSWDTGGVSGYTF. In DNA form, the CDR3 reads TGCGCCAGCAGCTGGGATACAGGGGGCGTCAGTGGCTACACCTTC. The chain couples TRBV5-1 to TRBJ1-2, with 9 nucleotides matching TRBD1. V lost 3 bases and J lost 7; bases outside the gene matches: 10. The CDR3 has 15 amino acids. Germline V lookup: CDR1 SGHRS, CDR2 YFSETQ. Full variable domain (outside the CDR3, taken from reference TRBV5-1 and TRBJ1-2): KAGVTQTPRYLIKTRGQQVTLSCSPISGHRSVSWYQQTPGQGLQFLFEYFSETQRNKGNFPGRFSGRQFSNSRSEMNVSTLELGDSALYLCASSWDTGGVSGYTFGSGTRLTVV.

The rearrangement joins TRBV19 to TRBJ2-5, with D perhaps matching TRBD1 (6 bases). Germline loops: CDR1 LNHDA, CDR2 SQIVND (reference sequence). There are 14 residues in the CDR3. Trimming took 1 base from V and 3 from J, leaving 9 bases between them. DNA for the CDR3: TGTGCCAGTAGTATAGTGGCAGGGGAAGAGACCCAGTACTTC. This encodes CASSIVAGEETQYF.

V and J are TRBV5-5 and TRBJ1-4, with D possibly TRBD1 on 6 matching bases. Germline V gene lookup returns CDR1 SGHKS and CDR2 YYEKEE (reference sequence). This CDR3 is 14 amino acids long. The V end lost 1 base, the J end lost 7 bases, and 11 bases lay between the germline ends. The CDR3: CASSLQGTSEKLFF. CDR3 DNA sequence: TGTGCCAGCAGCTTGCAGGGGACGTCTGAAAAACTGTTTTTT.

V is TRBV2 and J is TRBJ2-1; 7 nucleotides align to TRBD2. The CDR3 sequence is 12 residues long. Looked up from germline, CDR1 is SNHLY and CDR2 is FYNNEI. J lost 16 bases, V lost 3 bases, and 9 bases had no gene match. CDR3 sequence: CASSDDERGDFF. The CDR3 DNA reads TGTGCCAGCAGTGACGACGAGCGGGGAGACTTCTTC.

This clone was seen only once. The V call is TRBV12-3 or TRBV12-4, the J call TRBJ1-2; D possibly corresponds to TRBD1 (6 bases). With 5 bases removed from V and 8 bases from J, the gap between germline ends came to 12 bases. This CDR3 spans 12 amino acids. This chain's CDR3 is CASSLRGFGYTF. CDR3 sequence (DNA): TGTGCCAGCAGTCTCAGGGGTTTCGGCTACACCTTC.

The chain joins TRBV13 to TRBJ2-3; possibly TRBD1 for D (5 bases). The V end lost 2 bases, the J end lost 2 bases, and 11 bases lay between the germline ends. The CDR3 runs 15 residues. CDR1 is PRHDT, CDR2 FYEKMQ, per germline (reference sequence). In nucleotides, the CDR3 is TGTGCCAGCAGCTTAAGGCAGGGTTACACAGATACGCAGTATTTT. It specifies CASSLRQGYTDTQYF.

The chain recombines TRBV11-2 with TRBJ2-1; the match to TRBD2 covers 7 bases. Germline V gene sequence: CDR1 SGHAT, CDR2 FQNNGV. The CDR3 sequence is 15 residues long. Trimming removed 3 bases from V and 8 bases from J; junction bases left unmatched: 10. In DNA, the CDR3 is TGTGCCAGCAGCTTCCAGCGGGGCCTTGGGGATGAGCAGTTCTTC. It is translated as CASSFQRGLGDEQFF.

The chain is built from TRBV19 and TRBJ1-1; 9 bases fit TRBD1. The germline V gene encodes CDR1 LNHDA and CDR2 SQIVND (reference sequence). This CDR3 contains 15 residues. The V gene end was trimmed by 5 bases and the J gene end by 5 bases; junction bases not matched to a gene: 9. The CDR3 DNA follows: TGTGCCAGTAGTTCTCAGACAGGGGGAGAAACTGAAGCTTTCTTT. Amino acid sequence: CASSSQTGGETEAFF.

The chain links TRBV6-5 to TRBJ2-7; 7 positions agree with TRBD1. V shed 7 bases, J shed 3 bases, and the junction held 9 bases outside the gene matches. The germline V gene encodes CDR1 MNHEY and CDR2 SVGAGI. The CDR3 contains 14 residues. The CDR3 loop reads CASTTGTASYEQYF. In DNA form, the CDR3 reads TGTGCCAGCACTACCGGGACAGCGAGCTACGAGCAGTACTTC.

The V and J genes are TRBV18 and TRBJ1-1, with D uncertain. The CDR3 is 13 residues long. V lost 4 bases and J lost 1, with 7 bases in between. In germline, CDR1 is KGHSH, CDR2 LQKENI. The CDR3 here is CASSRGTNTEAFF. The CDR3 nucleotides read TGTGCCAGCTCACGAGGAACGAACACTGAAGCTTTCTTT.

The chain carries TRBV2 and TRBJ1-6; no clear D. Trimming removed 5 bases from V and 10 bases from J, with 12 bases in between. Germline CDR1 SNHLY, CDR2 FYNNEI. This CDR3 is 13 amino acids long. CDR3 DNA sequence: TGTGCCAGCAGTAACCCACAACTATCACCCCTCCACTTT. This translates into CASSNPQLSPLHF.

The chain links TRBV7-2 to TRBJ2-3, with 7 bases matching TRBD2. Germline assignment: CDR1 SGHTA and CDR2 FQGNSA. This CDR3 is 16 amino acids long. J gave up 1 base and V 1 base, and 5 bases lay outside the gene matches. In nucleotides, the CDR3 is TGTGCCAGCAGCTTAGGGGGCCTAGCGGGCACAGATACGCAGTATTTT. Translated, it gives CASSLGGLAGTDTQYF.

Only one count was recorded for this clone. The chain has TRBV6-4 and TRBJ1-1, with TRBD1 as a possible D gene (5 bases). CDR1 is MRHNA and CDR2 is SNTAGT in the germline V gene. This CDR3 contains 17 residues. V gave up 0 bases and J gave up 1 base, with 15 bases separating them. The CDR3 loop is CASSDSRGRAGNTEAFF. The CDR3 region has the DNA TGTGCCAGCAGTGACTCAAGGGGTCGAGCGGGGAACACTGAAGCTTTCTTT.

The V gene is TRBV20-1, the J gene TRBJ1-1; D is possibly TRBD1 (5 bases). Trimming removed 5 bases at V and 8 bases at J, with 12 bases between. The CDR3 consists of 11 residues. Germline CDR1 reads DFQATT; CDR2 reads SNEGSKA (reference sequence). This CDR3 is CSAGQGEEAFF. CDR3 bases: TGCAGTGCTGGGCAGGGTGAGGAAGCTTTCTTT.

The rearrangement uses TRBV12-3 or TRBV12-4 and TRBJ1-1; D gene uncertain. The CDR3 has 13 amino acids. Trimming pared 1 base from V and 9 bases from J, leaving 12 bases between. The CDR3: CASSLVGRSQAFF. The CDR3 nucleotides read TGTGCCAGCAGTTTAGTGGGCAGGTCGCAAGCTTTCTTT.

The CDR3 sequence: CASSPGSLRDRGNEQYF. Here the CDR3 DNA reads TGCGCCAGCAGCCCGGGGAGCTTGCGGGACAGGGGAAACGAGCAGTACTTC. The rearrangement links TRBV5-1 to TRBJ2-7; 10 bases align to TRBD1. After removal of 4 bases from V and 5 bases from J, the junction contained 15 bases not matched to a gene. The CDR3 length is 17 residues. Germline assignment: CDR1 SGHRS and CDR2 YFSETQ.

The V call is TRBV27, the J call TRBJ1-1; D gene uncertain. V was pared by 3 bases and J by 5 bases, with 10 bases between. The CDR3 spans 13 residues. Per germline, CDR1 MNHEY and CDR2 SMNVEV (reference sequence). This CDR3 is CASSFGDQTEAFF. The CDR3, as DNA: TGTGCCAGCAGTTTCGGGGATCAGACTGAAGCTTTCTTT.

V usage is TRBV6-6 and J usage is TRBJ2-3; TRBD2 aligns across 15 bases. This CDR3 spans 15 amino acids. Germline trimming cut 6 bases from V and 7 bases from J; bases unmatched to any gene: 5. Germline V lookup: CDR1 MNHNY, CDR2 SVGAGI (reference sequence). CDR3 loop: CASSRTSGGANTQYF. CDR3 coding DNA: TGTGCCAGCAGCCGGACTAGCGGGGGGGCAAATACGCAGTATTTT.